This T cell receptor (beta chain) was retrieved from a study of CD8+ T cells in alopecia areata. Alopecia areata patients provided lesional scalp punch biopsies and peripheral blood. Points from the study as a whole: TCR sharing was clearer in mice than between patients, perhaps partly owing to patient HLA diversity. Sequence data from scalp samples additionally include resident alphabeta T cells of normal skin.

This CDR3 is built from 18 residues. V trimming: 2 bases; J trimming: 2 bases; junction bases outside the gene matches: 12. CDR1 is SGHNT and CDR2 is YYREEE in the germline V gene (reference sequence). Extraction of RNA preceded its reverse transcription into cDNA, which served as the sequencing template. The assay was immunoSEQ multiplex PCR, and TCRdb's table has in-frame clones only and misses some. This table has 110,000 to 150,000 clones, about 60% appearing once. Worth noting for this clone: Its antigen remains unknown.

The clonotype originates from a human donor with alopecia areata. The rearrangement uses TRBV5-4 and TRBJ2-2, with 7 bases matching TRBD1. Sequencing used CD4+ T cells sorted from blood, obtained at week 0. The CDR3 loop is CASSLRDSPHPNTGELFF. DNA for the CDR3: TGTGCCAGCAGCTTAAGGGACAGCCCTCATCCCAACACCGGGGAGCTGTTTTTT.